This T cell receptor (beta chain) was profiled in a study of T-cell reconstitution after alpha-beta-depleted transplantation in children. Study results and limitations: T-cell numbers and diversity, one year after transplant, stemmed largely from T cells that were newly produced. Some patients' high day-60 TCRbeta diversity was traced to surviving recipient T cells and thymic progenitors. Where alpha-beta T cells came from about two months after transplant was reportedly several hundred expanded graft clones.

Unique molecular identifiers were incorporated into the prepared TCRbeta library. TCRdb fed the PCR reads into MiXCR, producing one record per CDR3 protein. In the table there are 700,000 to 950,000 distinct CDR3 sequences, 16% of which are singletons. The germline gives CDR1 MDHEN, CDR2 SYDVKM. V dropped 1 base and J dropped 2; count of bases not matched to a gene: 8. This CDR3 contains 17 residues. As regards this clonotype: Antigen unknown.

The input for sequencing was PBMCs, mostly from graft donor cells, taken 360 days after TCRalphabeta/CD19-depleted stem cell transplant. This sequence joins TRBV28 and TRBJ2-5; TRBD2 matches at 9 bases. The TCR comes from a male patient under 18 who had a stem cell transplant for acute lymphoblastic leukemia, so the T cells may come from the graft donor. CDR3: CASSLSFLAGIQETQYF. DNA for the CDR3: TGTGCCAGCAGTTTATCCTTCCTAGCGGGGATTCAAGAGACCCAGTACTTC.